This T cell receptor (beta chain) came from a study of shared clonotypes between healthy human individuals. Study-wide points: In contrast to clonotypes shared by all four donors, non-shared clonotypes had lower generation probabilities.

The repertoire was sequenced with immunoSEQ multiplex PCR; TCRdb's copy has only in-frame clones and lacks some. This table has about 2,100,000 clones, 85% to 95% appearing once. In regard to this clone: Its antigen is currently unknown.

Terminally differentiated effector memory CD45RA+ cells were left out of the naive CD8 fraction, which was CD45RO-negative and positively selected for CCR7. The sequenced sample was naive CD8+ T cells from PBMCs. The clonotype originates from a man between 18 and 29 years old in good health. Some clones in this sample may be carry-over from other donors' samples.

In nucleotides, the CDR3 is TGTGCCAGTCCGACCCAGGGCTCCCTCAATCAGCCCCAGCATTTT. Amino acids: CASPTQGSLNQPQHF. The V call is TRBV19, the J call TRBJ1-5; D might be TRBD1 (5 bases). CDR1 and CDR2 from the germline V gene are LNHDA and SQIVND (reference sequence). V was clipped by 8 bases and J by 3 bases, with 17 bases between them. The CDR3 has 15 residues. The full variable domain, in which reference TRBV19 and TRBJ1-5 provide the parts outside the CDR3, is DGGITQSPKYLFRKEGQNVTLSCEQNLNHDAMYWYRQDPGQGLRLIYYSQIVNDFQKGDIAEGYSVSREKKESFPLTVTSAQKNPTAFYLCASPTQGSLNQPQHFGDGTRLSIL.